This is a list of T cell receptor beta chains from one sample in a study of healthy donors' naive CD4 and CD8 T cells. MiXCR, run by TCRdb on the reads, gives a single entry per CDR3 protein. The top ten hold roughly 2.4% of the sample, which has approximately 180,000 distinct CDR3 sequences, 65% to 80% seen once. The specimen was naive CD4+ and CD8+ T cells sorted from blood, pooled from several donors. The receptors originated from a pool of human donors in good health; the sample pools cells from several healthy donors. CDR3s include the opening cysteine and the closing phenylalanine or tryptophan. The order of the fields is D gene, clone size, V gene, J gene, CDR3 DNA, CDR3 protein. A D gene is named only where the DNA matches it firmly. Not all rows give a size; the values are once, few, many and, for expanded clones, a class.

d_gene: TRBD2
abundance: -
v_gene: TRBV6-2/TRBV6-3
j_gene: TRBJ2-1
CDR3nt: TGTGCCACAGCGGGAGTAGCCTACAATGAGCAGTTCTTC
CDR3aa: CATAGVAYNEQFF

d_gene: -
abundance: -
v_gene: TRBV29-1
j_gene: TRBJ2-2
CDR3nt: TGCAGCGTTGTTTCGGCAGCCGAATACACCGGGGAGCTGTTTTTT
CDR3aa: CSVVSAAEYTGELFF

d_gene: TRBD1
abundance: -
v_gene: TRBV29-1
j_gene: TRBJ2-7
CDR3nt: TGCAGCGTGGTTGGACAGGGGGCCGAGCAGTACTTC
CDR3aa: CSVVGQGAEQYF

d_gene: -
abundance: -
v_gene: TRBV4-2
j_gene: TRBJ1-5
CDR3nt: TGTGCCAGCAGCTCCCGGGAAGATAGCAATCAGCCCCAGCATTTT
CDR3aa: CASSSREDSNQPQHF

d_gene: TRBD2
abundance: -
v_gene: TRBV5-1
j_gene: TRBJ2-7
CDR3nt: TGCGCCAGCAGCTTGGCGGGGACTAGCGGGAGTTCCTACGAGCAGTACTTC
CDR3aa: CASSLAGTSGSSYEQYF

d_gene: -
abundance: -
v_gene: TRBV19
j_gene: TRBJ1-5
CDR3nt: TGTGCCAGCAGGGGATTCGGCAATCAGCCCCAGCATTTT
CDR3aa: CASRGFGNQPQHF

d_gene: TRBD1
abundance: -
v_gene: TRBV19
j_gene: TRBJ1-5
CDR3nt: TGTGCCAGTAGTATAACTTCCTTAATAGGGGGCGCGGGTCAGCCCCAGCATTTT
CDR3aa: CASSITSLIGGAGQPQHF

d_gene: TRBD2
abundance: -
v_gene: TRBV29-1
j_gene: TRBJ2-2
CDR3nt: TGCAGCGTCGTCCCTAGCGGGGGCCCCACCGGGGAGCTGTTTTTT
CDR3aa: CSVVPSGGPTGELFF

d_gene: -
abundance: few
v_gene: TRBV6-5
j_gene: TRBJ2-1
CDR3nt: TGTGCCAGCAGTTACGGCAGCGACTACAATGAGCAGTTCTTC
CDR3aa: CASSYGSDYNEQFF

d_gene: -
abundance: -
v_gene: TRBV5-1
j_gene: TRBJ2-1
CDR3nt: TGCGCCAGCAGCTTGCGAAGGGGCGATGAGCAGTTCTTC
CDR3aa: CASSLRRGDEQFF

d_gene: -
abundance: -
v_gene: TRBV15
j_gene: TRBJ2-2
CDR3nt: TGTGCCACCAGCAGACATTCCTACACCGGGGAGCTGTTTTTT
CDR3aa: CATSRHSYTGELFF

d_gene: -
abundance: -
v_gene: TRBV12-3/TRBV12-4
j_gene: TRBJ1-6
CDR3nt: TGTGCCAGCAGCGAAACAGGAACCTCTGCCGGCGCCTATAATTCACCCCTCCACTTT
CDR3aa: CASSETGTSAGAYNSPLHF

d_gene: -
abundance: -
v_gene: TRBV6-2/TRBV6-3
j_gene: TRBJ2-1
CDR3nt: TGTGCCAGCAGTTACGGAGCGGGCAATTACAATGAGCAGTTCTTC
CDR3aa: CASSYGAGNYNEQFF

d_gene: TRBD2
abundance: -
v_gene: TRBV5-1
j_gene: TRBJ2-7
CDR3nt: TGTGCCAGCAGCTCCCACCTAGCGGGAGTGGTAGAGCAGTACTTC
CDR3aa: CASSSHLAGVVEQYF

d_gene: TRBD1
abundance: few
v_gene: TRBV29-1
j_gene: TRBJ1-4
CDR3nt: TGCAGCGTTGACTGGACAGGGAAACTGTTTTTT
CDR3aa: CSVDWTGKLFF